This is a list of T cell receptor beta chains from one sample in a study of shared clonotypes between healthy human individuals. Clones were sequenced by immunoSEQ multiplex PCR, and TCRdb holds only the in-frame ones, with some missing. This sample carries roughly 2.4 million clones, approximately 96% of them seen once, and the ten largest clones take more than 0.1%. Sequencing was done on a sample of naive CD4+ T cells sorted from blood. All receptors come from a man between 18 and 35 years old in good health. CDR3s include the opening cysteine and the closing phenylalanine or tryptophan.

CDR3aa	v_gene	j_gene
CASSLGGGSYNEQFF	TRBV13	TRBJ2-1
CAWSTGVGETQYF	TRBV30	TRBJ2-5
CASSYSRLAGGNEQFF	TRBV6-5	TRBJ2-1
CASSGRTGNSYEQYF	TRBV6-1	TRBJ2-7
CASSLGGSNPYEQYF	TRBV7-9	TRBJ2-7
CASTLLAGVEFF	TRBV7-2	TRBJ2-1
CASSLVRAPSDTQYF	TRBV7-2	TRBJ2-3
CASSDRTDTQYF	TRBV28	TRBJ2-3
CASSQVFRGSQETQYF	TRBV4-3	TRBJ2-5
CASTTMTGSYYGYTF	TRBV19	TRBJ1-2
CASSSTGSPLHF	TRBV11-2	TRBJ1-6
CASSPLSSGANVLTF	TRBV27	TRBJ2-6
CASMLRRLEVETQYF	TRBV6-1	TRBJ2-5
CASSSIGANEKLFF	TRBV7-9	TRBJ1-4
CASSLGPPGQGVTDTQYF	TRBV5-4	TRBJ2-3
CASSLARGRLPGELFF	TRBV7-9	TRBJ2-2
CASSIDLPTQGKNTEAFF	TRBV19	TRBJ1-1
CAWSVGSGGGTDTQYF	TRBV30	TRBJ2-3
CASSLGQGGYEQYF	TRBV11-2	TRBJ2-7
CASVTPSSYNEQFF	TRBV12-5	TRBJ2-1
CASSSSQTGTGYEQYF	TRBV6-6	TRBJ2-7
CASSEGQASTPLHF	TRBV6-1	TRBJ1-6
CASSRLNTDTQYF	TRBV7-9	TRBJ2-3
CAWSESSSGELFF	TRBV30	TRBJ2-2
CASSILNEQFF	TRBV19	TRBJ2-1
CASSEPGLSYEQYF	TRBV6-1	TRBJ2-7
CASSDETGVAGGYTF	TRBV2	TRBJ1-2
CASSSDRPHAYNEQFF	TRBV5-1	TRBJ2-1
CSVVASPYGYTF	TRBV29-1	TRBJ1-2
CASSIVKDRGLGKLFF	TRBV19	TRBJ1-4
CASSPNRDTYGYTF	TRBV7-9	TRBJ1-2
CAISDQTAGASTDTQYF	TRBV10-3	TRBJ2-3
CASSLTGINSPLHF	TRBV7-9	TRBJ1-6
CASSTTDRGYGYTF	TRBV6-6	TRBJ1-2
CASSQGYSLNTEAFF	TRBV4-1	TRBJ1-1
CASSLALAAPRNIQYF	TRBV7-2	TRBJ2-4
CASRITGSPNYEQYF	TRBV6-6	TRBJ2-7
CSGLQGRTEAFF	TRBV29-1	TRBJ1-1
CSAPSGAEAFF	TRBV20-1	TRBJ1-1
CASSLAAYEQYF	TRBV5-6	TRBJ2-7
CASSTNEKLFF	TRBV7-9	TRBJ1-4
CASSKGQLSSYNSPLHF	TRBV7-9	TRBJ1-6
CASSLQTEGTQYF	TRBV11-2	TRBJ2-5
CASSLILASTDTQYF	TRBV7-2	TRBJ2-3
CASSGSTGKGLEPQHF	TRBV2	TRBJ1-5
CASSFGTGGSNYGYTF	TRBV7-9	TRBJ1-2
CASSSRDTYGYTF	TRBV5-4	TRBJ1-2
CASSLLAGRYTGELFF	TRBV11-3	TRBJ2-2
CASSLLGALYNEQFF	TRBV5-1	TRBJ2-1
CASSETGLGYGYTF	TRBV6-1	TRBJ1-2
CASNRRQGSQAFF	TRBV2	TRBJ1-1